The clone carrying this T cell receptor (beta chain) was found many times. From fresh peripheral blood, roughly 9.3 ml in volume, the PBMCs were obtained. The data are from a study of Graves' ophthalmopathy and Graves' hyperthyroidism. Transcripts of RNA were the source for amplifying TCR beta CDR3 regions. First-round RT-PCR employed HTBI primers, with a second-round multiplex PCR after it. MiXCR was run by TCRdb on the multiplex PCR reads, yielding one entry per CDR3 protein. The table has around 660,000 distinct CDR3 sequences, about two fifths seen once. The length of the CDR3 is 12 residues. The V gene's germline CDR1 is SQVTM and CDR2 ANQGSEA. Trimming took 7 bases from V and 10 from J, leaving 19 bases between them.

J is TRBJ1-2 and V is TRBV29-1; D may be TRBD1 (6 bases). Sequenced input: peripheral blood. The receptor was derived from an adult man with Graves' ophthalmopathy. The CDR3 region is CSAETGVDNYTF. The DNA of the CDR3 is TGCAGCGCTGAGACAGGCGTCGACAACTACACCTTC.